A selection of T cell receptor beta chains follows, all from one sample in a study of T-cell memory formation after mild COVID-19. TCRdb processed the 5' RACE reads anew with MiXCR; each CDR3 protein has one entry. The sample lists under 700,000 distinct CDR3 sequences, about a fifth occurring once. Sequenced material: PBMCs or a T cell subset sorted from them (not recorded which). These receptor sequences come from an adult woman who had mild COVID-19 (a few samples of this study predate the infection). Cell type and time point are not known. Each CDR3 is given with its conserved first and last residue. Each record gives: J gene, D gene, clone size, V gene, CDR3 protein, CDR3 DNA. The D gene is left open where the match is weak. Clone size is stated in some rows and not others, as once, few, many or a class when expanded.

TRBJ2-3,.,.,TRBV27,CASSLQASGLTDTQYF,TGTGCCAGCAGTTTACAGGCATCGGGACTCACAGATACGCAGTATTTT
TRBJ2-1,.,.,TRBV19,CASRAPSWGEQFF,TGTGCCAGTAGGGCACCTAGTTGGGGAGAGCAGTTCTTC
TRBJ1-5,TRBD1,.,TRBV24-1,CATSEGQGGFNQPQHF,TGTGCCACCAGTGAGGGGCAGGGGGGATTCAATCAGCCCCAGCATTTT
TRBJ2-7,TRBD2,.,TRBV5-1,CASSSGGLAAYEQYF,TGCGCCAGCAGCTCGGGCGGGCTAGCGGCCTACGAGCAGTACTTC
TRBJ1-5,.,.,TRBV7-6,CASSFQAGQPQHF,TGTGCCAGCAGCTTCCAAGCGGGCCAGCCCCAGCATTTT
TRBJ1-2,TRBD1,.,TRBV6-5,CASGDRRRNGYTF,TGTGCCAGCGGGGACAGAAGAAGGAATGGCTACACCTTC
TRBJ2-1,.,.,TRBV7-2,CASRAKADLSPSYNEQFF,TGTGCCAGCAGAGCGAAGGCAGATTTGTCCCCCTCCTACAATGAGCAGTTCTTC
TRBJ2-1,.,few,TRBV12-3/TRBV12-4,CASSLGGAKYNEQFF,TGTGCCAGCAGTTTAGGGGGGGCGAAATACAATGAGCAGTTCTTC
TRBJ2-3,TRBD2,many,TRBV3-1,CASSPRLAGSTDTQYF,TGTGCCAGCAGCCCCCGACTAGCGGGGAGCACAGATACGCAGTATTTT
TRBJ2-5,TRBD1,.,TRBV29-1,CSVDSRGQRETQYF,TGCAGCGTTGACTCCAGGGGGCAGAGGGAGACCCAGTACTTC
TRBJ2-7,TRBD1,.,TRBV12-3/TRBV12-4,CASSLRARDRALEQYF,TGTGCCAGCAGTTTAAGGGCAAGGGACAGGGCACTAGAGCAGTACTTC
TRBJ2-1,.,.,TRBV7-9,CASRENEAYNEQFF,TGTGCCAGCAGGGAGAATGAGGCCTACAATGAGCAGTTCTTC
TRBJ2-1,.,few,TRBV27,CASISEGNEQFF,TGTGCCAGCATCTCGGAGGGGAATGAGCAGTTCTTC
TRBJ1-6,.,.,TRBV25-1,CASSEIGGSPLHF,TGTGCCAGCAGTGAAATCGGTGGTTCACCCCTCCACTTT
TRBJ2-7,.,.,TRBV5-1,CASSSGTFSYEQYF,TGCGCCAGCAGCTCCGGGACTTTCTCCTACGAGCAGTACTTC
TRBJ2-1,.,.,TRBV5-4,CASSSPGLLSYNEQFF,TGTGCCAGCAGCTCTCCGGGACTCCTCTCCTACAATGAGCAGTTCTTC